This entry lists 25 T cell receptor beta chains sequenced from one sample in a study of CD4 T cells in relation to SARS-CoV-2 and coronaviruses. Repertoires were generated with immunoSEQ multiplex PCR, while TCRdb's copy carries only in-frame clones and drops some. The table lists about 21,000 clones, roughly 76% of them singletons. Their recognized antigens are unknown. Unexposed donor CD4+ T cells date from about 2011-2018, before the COVID-19 pandemic. The cells were cultured for over eight days before CD4+ T cells were isolated. Input material: CD4+ T cells from PBMCs, cultured in vitro. The source of these receptors is a human donor in good health.

The V gene is TRBV4-1, the J gene TRBJ2-5, with D hard to call. V lost 1 base to trimming and J lost 5 bases, with 8 bases between them. The germline V gene encodes CDR1 MGHRA and CDR2 YSYEKL. This CDR3 region has 13 residues. The CDR3 loop is CASSQGSEETQYF. In nucleotides, the CDR3 is TGCGCCAGCAGCCAAGGGTCGGAGGAGACCCAGTACTTC.

The V and J genes are TRBV9 and TRBJ1-4; D ambiguous. Germline CDR1 SGDLS, CDR2 YYNGEE. V dropped 4 bases and J dropped 3 bases, with 13 bases sitting between them. This CDR3 spans 15 amino acids. CDR3 in DNA: TGTGCCAGCAGCCCAGGACCGCATCCTAATGAAAAACTGTTTTTT. This gives the protein CASSPGPHPNEKLFF.

The chain is built from TRBV6-6 and TRBJ2-1; D call uncertain. This CDR3 region has 14 residues. V gave up 2 bases and J gave up 3 bases, with 8 bases separating them. Germline-derived CDR1 and CDR2 are MNHNY and SVGAGI (reference sequence). The CDR3 region is CASSYRQNYNEQFF. CDR3 nucleotide sequence: TGTGCCAGCAGTTACAGGCAGAACTACAATGAGCAGTTCTTC.

This clone was detected only a few times. The V call is TRBV11-2, the J call TRBJ1-4; D may be TRBD1 (5 bases). V lost 1 base and J lost 12, with 12 bases in between. CDR1 SGHAT and CDR2 FQNNGV come from the germline V gene. CDR3 size: 13 residues. CDR3 DNA sequence: TGTGCCAGCAGCTTAGCACCCAGGGTGGAACTGTTTTTT. Protein: CASSLAPRVELFF.

The chain has TRBV27 and TRBJ1-1; TRBD1 matches 7 bases. The CDR3 runs to 14 residues. The germline CDR1 and CDR2 sequences are MNHEY and SMNVEV (reference sequence). After removal of 6 bases from V and 3 bases from J, the junction contained 7 bases not matched to a gene. CDR3 nucleotide sequence: TGTGCCAGCAGGACCAGGGGGACTTACACTGAAGCTTTCTTT. This translates into CASRTRGTYTEAFF.

This clone was seen a few times. The chain joins TRBV19 to TRBJ1-1; D is uncertain. Germline V gene lookup returns CDR1 LNHDA and CDR2 SQIVND (reference sequence). The V gene lost 6 bases and the J gene lost 2 bases, with 13 bases spanning the gap. The CDR3 runs to 14 residues. The CDR3 DNA reads TGTGCCAGTAGACTTAGAGAGATAAACACTGAAGCTTTCTTT. This codes for CASRLREINTEAFF.

The table lists this clone with a few counts. The rearrangement uses TRBV19 and TRBJ2-1; 7 bases line up with TRBD1. Losses at the gene ends were 7 bases for V and 5 bases for J; bases not matched to a gene: 8. Germline CDR1 is LNHDA and CDR2 is SQIVND (reference sequence). The CDR3 loop spans 14 amino acids. CDR3 in amino acids: CASTTGDRDNEQFF. DNA of the CDR3: TGTGCCAGTACCACAGGGGACAGAGACAATGAGCAGTTCTTC.

This clone appeared a single time. The rearrangement links TRBV6-5 to TRBJ1-3; maybe TRBD1 (6 bases). With 6 bases removed from V and 4 bases from J, the gap between germline ends came to 16 bases. CDR1 MNHEY and CDR2 SVGAGI come from the germline V gene. The CDR3 spans 15 residues. The CDR3 DNA reads as TGTGCCAGCAGCCGGAGACAGGCAGCCGGAAACACCATATATTTT. It specifies CASSRRQAAGNTIYF.

The rearrangement uses TRBV15 and TRBJ2-3; D perhaps matches TRBD2 (6 bases). The germline V and J ends were trimmed by 4 bases and 1 base, with 12 bases remaining between them. Germline V gene data show CDR1 as LNHNV and CDR2 as YYDKDF (reference sequence). This CDR3 comprises 15 residues. In DNA form, the CDR3 reads TGTGCCACCAGCATAACCCAGCGGGGCACAGATACGCAGTATTTT. It specifies CATSITQRGTDTQYF.

The genes are TRBV28 and TRBJ2-7; the D gene is possibly TRBD1 (6 bases). This CDR3 has 12 residues. V gave up 5 bases and J gave up 9 bases, with 14 bases separating them. Germline V gene data show CDR1 as MDHEN and CDR2 as SYDVKM. CDR3: CASSPYRAPQYF. CDR3 bases: TGTGCCAGCAGTCCGTACAGGGCCCCGCAGTACTTC. The full variable domain, with the rest looked up from reference TRBV28 and TRBJ2-7, is DVKVTQSSRYLVKRTGEKVFLECVQDMDHENMFWYRQDPGLGLRLIYFSYDVKMKEKGDIPEGYSVSREKKERFSLILESASTNQTSMYLCASSPYRAPQYFGPGTRLTVT.

The rearrangement joins TRBV30 to TRBJ2-7; D unresolved. This CDR3 region has 16 residues. Germline V gene sequence: CDR1 GTSNPN, CDR2 SVGIG (reference sequence). The V end lost 1 base, the J end lost 4 bases, and 20 bases lay between the germline ends. In DNA form, the CDR3 reads TGTGCCTGGAGTGCCACCAGGAACTTATTCCTTTACGAGCAGTACTTC. Translated: CAWSATRNLFLYEQYF.

The chain combines TRBV30 with TRBJ1-6; no reliable D call. The CDR3 extends over 12 amino acids. Germline V gene data show CDR1 as GTSNPN and CDR2 as SVGIG (reference sequence). Trimming removed 1 base at V and 7 bases at J, with 5 bases between. The CDR3 loop reads CAWSGGNSPLHF. CDR3 in DNA: TGTGCCTGGAGTGGGGGAAATTCACCCCTCCACTTT.

The chain carries TRBV19 and TRBJ1-5, with D perhaps TRBD1 (5 bases). The germline V and J ends were trimmed by 2 bases and 2 bases, with 10 bases remaining between them. Germline V gene data show CDR1 as LNHDA and CDR2 as SQIVND (reference sequence). The CDR3 has 15 residues. The CDR3 nucleotides read TGTGCCAGTAGTATAACGGGGGGTCGCAATCAGCCCCAGCATTTT. Residues: CASSITGGRNQPQHF.

The chain recombines TRBV5-6 with TRBJ1-2, with TRBD1 identical over 7 bases. Germline V lookup: CDR1 SGHDT, CDR2 YYEEEE. This CDR3 has 14 amino acids. Losses at the gene ends were 3 bases for V and 1 base for J; bases not matched to a gene: 3. The CDR3 here is CASSWGQNNYGYTF. The CDR3 DNA reads as TGTGCCAGCAGCTGGGGACAGAATAACTATGGCTACACCTTC.

The genes are TRBV29-1 and TRBJ2-3; no clear D gene. From germline, CDR1 is SQVTM and CDR2 ANQGSEA. The V and J ends lost 2 bases and 0 bases respectively, with 15 bases between them. The CDR3 length is 16 residues. CDR3 protein: CSVETLSEKSTDTQYF. The CDR3 bases are TGCAGCGTTGAAACCTTATCGGAGAAGAGCACAGATACGCAGTATTTT.

The CDR3 loop reads CAISAADPLESLFF. The CDR3 DNA reads as TGTGCCATCAGTGCGGCAGACCCCTTAGAAAGTCTGTTCTTC. The chain employs TRBV10-3 and TRBJ2-1, with D unclear. Per the germline V gene, CDR1 is ENHRY and CDR2 is SYGVKD. Trimming stripped 4 bases from V and 15 bases from J, with 22 bases between. The CDR3 is 14 residues long.

V gene TRBV28 combines with J gene TRBJ1-3; D is unresolved. V was pared by 6 bases and J by 4 bases, with 13 bases between. The CDR3 sequence is 14 residues long. Germline loops: CDR1 MDHEN, CDR2 SYDVKM. This CDR3 is CASRVGIGGNTIYF. In DNA form, the CDR3 reads TGTGCCAGCAGAGTCGGCATAGGAGGAAACACCATATATTTT.

This chain uses TRBV11-2 with TRBJ2-1; D not certain. Germline CDR1 SGHAT, CDR2 FQNNGV. Deletions cut 4 bases from V and 8 bases from J, with 6 bases between. This CDR3 has 11 residues. CDR3 sequence reads: CASSSLDEQFF. The DNA for the CDR3 is TGTGCCAGCAGCTCCTTAGATGAGCAGTTCTTC.

In its sample, this clone is large. J is TRBJ2-7 and V is TRBV7-3, with TRBD2 identical over 7 bases. J gave up 2 bases and V 5 bases, and 9 bases lay outside the gene matches. CDR1 SGHTA and CDR2 FQGTGA come from the germline V gene. CDR3 length equals 15 residues. CDR3 in amino acids: CASSETSGRAYEQYF. For the CDR3, the DNA is TGTGCCAGCAGCGAAACTAGTGGGAGGGCCTACGAGCAGTACTTC.

The chain has TRBV9 and TRBJ2-3; 9 nucleotides align to TRBD2. CDR3 length equals 15 residues. The V and J ends lost 4 bases and 6 bases, in that order; junction bases with no gene match: 9. Germline lookup yields CDR1 SGDLS and CDR2 YYNGEE. CDR3: CASSLPGTSSDTQYF. The CDR3, as DNA: TGTGCCAGCAGCCTACCAGGGACTAGCTCGGATACGCAGTATTTT.

The rearrangement joins TRBV2 to TRBJ2-1, with 9 bases matching TRBD1. After removal of 1 base from V and 7 bases from J, the junction contained 5 bases not matched to a gene. This CDR3 has 15 amino acids. Germline lookup yields CDR1 SNHLY and CDR2 FYNNEI. The CDR3 DNA reads as TGTGCCAGCAGTGAAGAGGGACAGGGTTTGAATGAGCAGTTCTTC. Translation: CASSEEGQGLNEQFF.

V is TRBV5-4 and J is TRBJ2-3, with D maybe TRBD2 (5 bases). Germline CDR1 and CDR2: SGHNT and YYREEE (reference sequence). The CDR3 has 16 amino acids. The V end lost 0 bases, the J end lost 1 base, and 12 bases lay between the germline ends. In DNA, the CDR3 is TGTGCCAGCAGCTTGGTCCGGGGTGGGGGCACAGATACGCAGTATTTT. This translates into CASSLVRGGGTDTQYF.

V is TRBV3-1 (or the pseudogene TRBV3-2) and J is TRBJ1-2, with TRBD1 matching 7 bases. Germline V CDR1 and CDR2: LGHDT, YNNKEL (reference sequence). The V and J ends lost 5 bases and 3 bases, in that order; junction bases with no gene match: 3. CDR3 size: 13 residues. The CDR3, as DNA: TGTGCCAGCAGCGGGACAGCGGACTATGGCTACACCTTC. Its translation is CASSGTADYGYTF.

The gene calls are TRBV24-1 and TRBJ2-1; a possible D gene is TRBD2 (5 bases). This CDR3 is 12 amino acids long. The germline V gene has CDR1 KGHDR and CDR2 SFDVKD. Trimming pared 3 bases from V and 9 bases from J, leaving 8 bases between. The CDR3: CATSDGRGEQFF. As DNA, the CDR3 is TGTGCCACCAGTGATGGACGGGGTGAGCAGTTCTTC.

The chain uses TRBV10-2 and TRBJ2-7, with TRBD2 matching 9 bases. Germline V lookup: CDR1 WSHSY, CDR2 SAAADI. J lost 4 bases, V lost 8 bases, and 9 bases had no gene match. The CDR3 sequence is 14 residues long. CDR3 bases: TGCGCCAGCTCCAGCGGGAGGAAGGCGTACGAGCAGTACTTC. Its translation is CASSSGRKAYEQYF.